Shown below are 5 T cell receptor beta chains from a single sample sequenced in a study of T cells in Graves' hyperthyroidism and ophthalmopathy. Researchers took RNA transcripts and amplified the TCR beta CDR3 regions from them. An initial round of RT-PCR targeting the TCR CDR3 relied on the HTBI primer set. TCRdb reanalysed the multiplex PCR reads using MiXCR and keeps one entry per CDR3 protein. The top ten hold about 15% of the sample, which has some 560,000 distinct CDR3 sequences, less than 15% seen once. Sequences were obtained from blood. Receptors were obtained from a woman aged 40 to 55 with Graves' hyperthyroidism.

This clonotype was seen a handful of times. This chain connects TRBV12-3 or TRBV12-4 to TRBJ2-5, with TRBD2 matching over 10 bases. This CDR3 has 14 residues. The V and J ends lost 5 bases and 5 bases, in that order; junction bases with no gene match: 5. CDR3 bases: TGTGCCAGCAGTACCGGGACTAGCGTCGAGACCCAGTACTTC. It codes for CASSTGTSVETQYF.

This clonotype was detected only a few times. The V call is TRBV4-1, the J call TRBJ1-5, with 8 positions matching TRBD1. V dropped 4 bases and J dropped 2; count of bases not matched to a gene: 16. The CDR3 sequence is 19 residues long. Germline V gene sequence: CDR1 MGHRA, CDR2 YSYEKL. The CDR3 nucleotides read TGCGCCAGCAGCCGAGATCCGCAGGGGGCCGAAGGTGGCAATCAGCCCCAGCATTTT. This gives the protein CASSRDPQGAEGGNQPQHF.

This clonotype came up many times. J is TRBJ1-5 and V is TRBV2; 10 bases map to TRBD1. The germline V gene has CDR1 SNHLY and CDR2 FYNNEI. CDR3 length: 15 amino acids. V lost 5 bases to trimming and J lost 5 bases; unmatched junction nucleotides: 6. In DNA, the CDR3 is TGTGCCAGCAGTCCGGGACAGGGGTCCCATCAGCCCCAGCATTTT. Its protein product is CASSPGQGSHQPQHF.

A few counts support this clonotype. The chain uses TRBV4-1 and TRBJ2-7; D gene ambiguous. V lost 1 base and J lost 6, with 10 bases in between. Looked up from germline, CDR1 is MGHRA and CDR2 is YSYEKL. This CDR3 has 13 residues. CDR3 loop: CASSQVLSSEQYF. The CDR3 DNA reads TGCGCCAGCAGCCAAGTTCTTAGTTCCGAGCAGTACTTC.

The chain carries TRBV24-1 and TRBJ2-1; 9 bases are shared with TRBD1. Trimming took 5 bases from V and 7 from J; bases not matched to a gene: 5. The CDR3 has 14 amino acids. Germline-derived CDR1 and CDR2 are KGHDR and SFDVKD. CDR3 protein: CATSGGQGLNEQFF. CDR3 DNA sequence: TGTGCCACCAGTGGGGGACAGGGACTAAATGAGCAGTTCTTC.